This T cell receptor (beta chain) was recorded in a study of cytomegalovirus exposure and HLA in healthy donors. Germline CDR1 reads MNHEY; CDR2 reads SMNVEV (reference sequence). Trimming took 7 bases from V and 5 from J; bases not matched to a gene: 12. CDR3 length: 17 residues. Study observations and caveats: Within an earlier analysis, most TCR beta V segments proved productive either about 87% or about 30% of the time.

In the case of this clone: Its antigen remains unidentified.

The PCR contained 60 Vbeta and 13 Jbeta primers. This table comes from immunoSEQ multiplex PCR, and its TCRdb copy is limited to in-frame clones, with some not included. Among 95,000 to 100,000 clones, approximately 77% were seen once, and the ten largest hold approximately 7.7%. Donors likely had unrecorded immune exposures despite being nominally healthy when sampled. This chain links TRBV27 with TRBJ2-2, with 11 bases identical to TRBD1. Sequencing was performed on PBMCs. The receptor was derived from a female donor in good health and CMV-seronegative. The DNA for the CDR3 is TGTGCCAGCACCGAATTTGGGACAGGGGGATTAACCGGGGAGCTGTTTTTT. Encoded protein: CASTEFGTGGLTGELFF.